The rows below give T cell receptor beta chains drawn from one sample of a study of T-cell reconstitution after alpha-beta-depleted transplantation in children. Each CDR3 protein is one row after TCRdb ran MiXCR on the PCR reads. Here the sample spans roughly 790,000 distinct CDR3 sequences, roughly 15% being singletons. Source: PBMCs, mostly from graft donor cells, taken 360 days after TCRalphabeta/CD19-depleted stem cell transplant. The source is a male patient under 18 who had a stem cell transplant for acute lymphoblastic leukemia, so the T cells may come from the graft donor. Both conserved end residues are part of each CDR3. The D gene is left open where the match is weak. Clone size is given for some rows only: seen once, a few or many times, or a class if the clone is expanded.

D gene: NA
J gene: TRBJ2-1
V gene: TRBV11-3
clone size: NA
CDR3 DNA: TGTGCCAGCAGCTTAGGAGGGGGGATCCGATACAATGAGCAGTTCTTC
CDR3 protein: CASSLGGGIRYNEQFF

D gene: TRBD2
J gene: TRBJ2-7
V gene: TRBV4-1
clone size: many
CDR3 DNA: TGCGCCAGCAGCCAACCGGGACTATATACCTACGAGCAGTACTTC
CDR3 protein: CASSQPGLYTYEQYF

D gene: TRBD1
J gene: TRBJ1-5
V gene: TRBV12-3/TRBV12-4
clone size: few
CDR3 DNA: TGTGCCAGCAGTTTGGGGACAGGGGAGAAGGGCAATCAGCCCCAGCATTTT
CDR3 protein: CASSLGTGEKGNQPQHF

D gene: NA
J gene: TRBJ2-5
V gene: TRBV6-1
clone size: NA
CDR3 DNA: TGTGCCAGCAGCCGTACCGGCGGGATTGAGACCCAGTACTTC
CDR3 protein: CASSRTGGIETQYF

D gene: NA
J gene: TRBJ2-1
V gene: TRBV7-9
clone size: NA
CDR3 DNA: TGTGCCAGCAGCTCCACAGCCGCCCACAATGAGCAGTTCTTC
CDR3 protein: CASSSTAAHNEQFF

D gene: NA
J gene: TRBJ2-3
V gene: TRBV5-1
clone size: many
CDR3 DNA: TGCGCCAGCAGGTTCTCCTCCCTAGCAACCGGAGATACGCAGTATTTT
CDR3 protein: CASRFSSLATGDTQYF

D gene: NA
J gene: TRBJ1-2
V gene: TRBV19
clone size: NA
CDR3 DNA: TGTGCCAGTAGTATCCCTCCGGGGGCGGAAAACTATGGCTACACCTTC
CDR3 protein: CASSIPPGAENYGYTF

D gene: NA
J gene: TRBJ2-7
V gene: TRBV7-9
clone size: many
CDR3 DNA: TGTGCCAGCAGCGAGGACAGATACGAGCAGTACTTC
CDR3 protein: CASSEDRYEQYF

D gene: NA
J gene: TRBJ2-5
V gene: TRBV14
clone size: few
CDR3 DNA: TGTGCCAGCAGCCAAGGTCCCCGGGTTCAAGAGACCCAGTACTTC
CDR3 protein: CASSQGPRVQETQYF

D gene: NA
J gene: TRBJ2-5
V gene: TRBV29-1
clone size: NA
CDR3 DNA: TGCAGCGTTGTGGCCCAGGGGAGGACCCAGTACTTC
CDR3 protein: CSVVAQGRTQYF

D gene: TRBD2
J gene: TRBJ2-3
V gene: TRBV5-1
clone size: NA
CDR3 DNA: TGCGCCAGCAGCCCTCCGACTAGCGAAATCACAGATACGCAGTATTTT
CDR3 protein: CASSPPTSEITDTQYF

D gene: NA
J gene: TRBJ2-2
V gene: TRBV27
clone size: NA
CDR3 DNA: TGTGCCTCGGGACCGACGTTATACACCGGGGAGCTGTTTTTT
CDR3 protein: CASGPTLYTGELFF

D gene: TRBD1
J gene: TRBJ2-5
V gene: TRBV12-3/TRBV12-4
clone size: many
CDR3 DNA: TGTGCCAGCAGTTCGTACCGGGACAGGGGAGAGACCCAGTACTTC
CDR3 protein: CASSSYRDRGETQYF

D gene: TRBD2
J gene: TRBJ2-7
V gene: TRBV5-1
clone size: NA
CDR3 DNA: TGCGCCAGCAGCTTCGTAGCGGGTGCTCCCCGCGAGCAGTACTTC
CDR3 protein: CASSFVAGAPREQYF

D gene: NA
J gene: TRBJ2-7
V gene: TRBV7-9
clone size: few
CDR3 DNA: TGTGCCAGCAGGTTAGAAGCCTCCGGGTGGGGCGAGCAGTACTTC
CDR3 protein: CASRLEASGWGEQYF

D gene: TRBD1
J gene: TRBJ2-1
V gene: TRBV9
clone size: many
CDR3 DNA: TGTGCCAGCAGCGCCCGAAAACAGGGGAACAATGAGCAGTTCTTC
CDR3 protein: CASSARKQGNNEQFF

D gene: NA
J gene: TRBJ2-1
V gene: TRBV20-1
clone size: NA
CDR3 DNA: TGCAGTGCCTCACCGATGACGGATCATGAGCAGTTCTTC
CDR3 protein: CSASPMTDHEQFF

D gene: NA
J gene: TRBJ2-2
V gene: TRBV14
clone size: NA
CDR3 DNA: TGTGCCAGCAGCCCGGAAATCAGGGTCCCCGGGGAGCTGTTTTTT
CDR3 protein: CASSPEIRVPGELFF

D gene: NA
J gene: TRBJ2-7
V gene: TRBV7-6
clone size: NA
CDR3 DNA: TGTGCCAGCAGCTTAGGTCTGGAGGGGGCAGGGGAGCAGTACTTC
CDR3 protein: CASSLGLEGAGEQYF

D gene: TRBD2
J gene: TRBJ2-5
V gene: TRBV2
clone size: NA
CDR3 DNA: TGTGCCAGCCCCTGGGGGACTAGCGGCGCAGAGACCCAGTACTTC
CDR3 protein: CASPWGTSGAETQYF

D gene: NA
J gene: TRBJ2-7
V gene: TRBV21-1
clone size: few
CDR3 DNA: TGTGCCAGCAAGGGGGGGAACGAGCAGTACTTC
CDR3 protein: CASKGGNEQYF

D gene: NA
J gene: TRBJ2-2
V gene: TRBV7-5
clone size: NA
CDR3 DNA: NA
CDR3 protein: CISVPDRSGTGHTGELFF

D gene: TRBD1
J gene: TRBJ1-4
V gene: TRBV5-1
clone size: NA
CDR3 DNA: TGCGCCAGCAGCTCGGGACAGTTCAATGAAAAACTGTTTTTT
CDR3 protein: CASSSGQFNEKLFF

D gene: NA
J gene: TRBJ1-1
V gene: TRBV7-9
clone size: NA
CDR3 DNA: TGTGCCAGCAGCCGAGGGGGGCATGAAGCTTTCTTT
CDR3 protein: CASSRGGHEAFF

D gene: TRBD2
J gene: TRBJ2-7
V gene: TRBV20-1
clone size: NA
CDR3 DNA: TGCAGTGCTCCCGGGACTACCATCTCCTACGAGCAGTACTTC
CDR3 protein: CSAPGTTISYEQYF

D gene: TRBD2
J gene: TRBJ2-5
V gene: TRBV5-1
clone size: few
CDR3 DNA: TGCGCCAGCAGCCTTACTACTCCCGGGAGGGCCTTGGGGGAGACCCAGTACTTC
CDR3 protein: CASSLTTPGRALGETQYF

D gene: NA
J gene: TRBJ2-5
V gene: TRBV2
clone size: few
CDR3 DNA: TGTGCCAGCAGTGAGGGACGACGGCTCCAAGAGACCCAGTACTTC
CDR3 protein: CASSEGRRLQETQYF

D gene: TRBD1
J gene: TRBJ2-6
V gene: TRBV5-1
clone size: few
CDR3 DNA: TGCGCCAGCAGCTTCCAGGACAGGGCTTTCAACTCTGGGGCCAACGTCCTGACTTTC
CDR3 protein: CASSFQDRAFNSGANVLTF

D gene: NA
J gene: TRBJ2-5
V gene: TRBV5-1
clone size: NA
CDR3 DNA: TGCGCCAGCAGCTTGTTAGACCAAGAGACCCAGTACTTC
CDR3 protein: CASSLLDQETQYF

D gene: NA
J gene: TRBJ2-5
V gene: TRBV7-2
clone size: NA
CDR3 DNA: TGTGCCAGCAGCTTAGGCCAGACCAGCCAAGAGACCCAGTACTTC
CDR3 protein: CASSLGQTSQETQYF

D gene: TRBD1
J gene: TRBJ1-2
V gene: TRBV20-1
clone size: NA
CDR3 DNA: TGCAGTGCTTTACAGGGGATTTATGGCTACACCTTC
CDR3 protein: CSALQGIYGYTF

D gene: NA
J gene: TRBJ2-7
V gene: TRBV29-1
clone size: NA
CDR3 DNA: TGCAGCGTTGCAGGAGCCCCCTACGAGCAGTACTTC
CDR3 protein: CSVAGAPYEQYF

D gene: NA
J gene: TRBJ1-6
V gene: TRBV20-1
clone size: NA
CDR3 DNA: TGCAGTGCTAGAGGGAGGTTTGATTCACCCCTCCACTTT
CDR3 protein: CSARGRFDSPLHF

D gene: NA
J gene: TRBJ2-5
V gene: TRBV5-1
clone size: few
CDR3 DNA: TGCGCCAGCAGCACTGGAGCAGGGTCGGTGACCCAGTACTTC
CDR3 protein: CASSTGAGSVTQYF

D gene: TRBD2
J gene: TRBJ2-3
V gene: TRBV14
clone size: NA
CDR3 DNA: TGTGCCAGCAGCCAAGTCTACGCGGGAGGGCGAGATACGCAGTATTTT
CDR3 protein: CASSQVYAGGRDTQYF

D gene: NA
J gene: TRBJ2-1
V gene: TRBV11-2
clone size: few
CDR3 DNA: TGTGCCAGCAGCTTAGTAGGGGGGCTAGTTGGATTC
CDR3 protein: CASSLVGGLVGF

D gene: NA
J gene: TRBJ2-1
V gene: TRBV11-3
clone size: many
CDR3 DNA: TGTGCCAGCAGCTTAGATAATCTAAGTCTTCAGCAGTTCTTC
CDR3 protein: CASSLDNLSLQQFF

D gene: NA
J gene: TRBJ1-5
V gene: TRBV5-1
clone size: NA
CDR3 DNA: TGCGCCAGCAGCTGGACCGGACCGCCCAATCAGCCCCAGCATTTT
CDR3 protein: CASSWTGPPNQPQHF

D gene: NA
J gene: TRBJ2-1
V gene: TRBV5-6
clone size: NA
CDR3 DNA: TGTGCCAGCAGCCAGGACGCTCATGGGGTCAATGAGCAGTTCTTC
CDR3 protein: CASSQDAHGVNEQFF

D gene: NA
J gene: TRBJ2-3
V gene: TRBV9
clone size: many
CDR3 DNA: TGTGCCAGCAGCGCGGGACCTAGTACAGATACGCAGTATTTT
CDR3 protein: CASSAGPSTDTQYF

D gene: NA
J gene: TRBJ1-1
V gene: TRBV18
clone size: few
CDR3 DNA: TGTGCCAGCTCACCCAGCAAGACTGAAGCTTTCTTT
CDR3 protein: CASSPSKTEAFF

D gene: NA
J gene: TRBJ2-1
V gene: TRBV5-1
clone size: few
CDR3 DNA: TGCGCCAGCAGCTTCGTCCCCAATGGGGGAGGAGGCAATGAGCAGTTCTTC
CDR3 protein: CASSFVPNGGGGNEQFF

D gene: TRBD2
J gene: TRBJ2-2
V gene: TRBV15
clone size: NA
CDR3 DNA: TGTGCCACCAGCAGAGATCCGGCGGGAGACGGCACCGGGGAGCTGTTTTTT
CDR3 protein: CATSRDPAGDGTGELFF

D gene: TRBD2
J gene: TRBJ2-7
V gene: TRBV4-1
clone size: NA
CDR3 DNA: TGCGCCAGCAGCCAATTCGGACTAGCGGGAGTTCTATGGGAGCAGTACTTC
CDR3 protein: CASSQFGLAGVLWEQYF

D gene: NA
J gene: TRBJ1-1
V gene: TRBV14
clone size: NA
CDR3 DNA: TGTGCCAGCAACACACAGAACACTGAAGCTTTCTTT
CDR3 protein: CASNTQNTEAFF

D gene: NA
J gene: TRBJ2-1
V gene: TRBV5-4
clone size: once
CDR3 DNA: TGTGCCAGCAGCTCCGGCCCCTCCGCCGGCTCCTACAATGAGCAGTTCTTC
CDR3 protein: CASSSGPSAGSYNEQFF

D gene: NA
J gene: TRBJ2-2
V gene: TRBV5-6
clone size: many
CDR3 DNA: TGTGCCAGCAGCTTAGGGGGGCACGGGGAGCTGTTTTTT
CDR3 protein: CASSLGGHGELFF

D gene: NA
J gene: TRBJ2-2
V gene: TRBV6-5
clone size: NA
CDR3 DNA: TGTGCCAGCAGTTACATCACAGCCGGGGAGCTGTTTTTT
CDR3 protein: CASSYITAGELFF

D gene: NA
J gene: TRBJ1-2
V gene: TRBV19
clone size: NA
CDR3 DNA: TGTGCCAGTAGTATAGCGTTAACGGGTTTACGCTATGGCTACACCTTC
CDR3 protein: CASSIALTGLRYGYTF

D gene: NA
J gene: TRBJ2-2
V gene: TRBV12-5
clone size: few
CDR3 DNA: TGTGCTAGTGGATTGGGGGGGCCCGGGGAGCTGTTTTTT
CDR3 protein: CASGLGGPGELFF

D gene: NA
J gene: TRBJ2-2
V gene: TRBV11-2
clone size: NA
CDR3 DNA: TGTGCCAGCAGCCCTCGGGCTGTAAACACCGGGGAGCTGTTTTTT
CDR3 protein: CASSPRAVNTGELFF

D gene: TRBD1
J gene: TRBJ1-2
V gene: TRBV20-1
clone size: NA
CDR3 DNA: TGCAGGTCCGGGACAGCGGGTAACTATGGCTACACCTTC
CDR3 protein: CRSGTAGNYGYTF

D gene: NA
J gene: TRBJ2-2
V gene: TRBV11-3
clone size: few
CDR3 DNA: TGTGCCAGCAGCCTAAGGGCCAGGCACGGGGAGCTGTTTTTT
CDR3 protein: CASSLRARHGELFF

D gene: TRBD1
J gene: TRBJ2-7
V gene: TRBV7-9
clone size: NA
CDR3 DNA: TGTGCCAGCAGCCCCGGGACAGGGGCCCCCTACGAGCAGTACTTC
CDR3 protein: CASSPGTGAPYEQYF

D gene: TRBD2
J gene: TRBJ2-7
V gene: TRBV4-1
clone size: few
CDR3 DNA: TGCGCCAGCAGCCCCGTACTAGCGGGAGGGCCTTTGAACTACGAGCAGTACTTC
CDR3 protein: CASSPVLAGGPLNYEQYF

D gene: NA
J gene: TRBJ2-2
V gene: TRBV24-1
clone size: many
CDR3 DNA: TGTGCCACCAGTAAACAGGGCGTGGACACCGGGGAGCTGTTTTTT
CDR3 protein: CATSKQGVDTGELFF

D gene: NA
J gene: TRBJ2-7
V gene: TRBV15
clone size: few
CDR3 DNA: TGTGCCACCAGCAGAGAACCCGCGGGACGTCCCGAGCAGTACTTC
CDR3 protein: CATSREPAGRPEQYF

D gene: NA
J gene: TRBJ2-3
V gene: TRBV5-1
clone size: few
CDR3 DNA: TGCGCCAGCAGCTTGGCGGGGATAGGAGATACGCAGTATTTT
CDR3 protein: CASSLAGIGDTQYF